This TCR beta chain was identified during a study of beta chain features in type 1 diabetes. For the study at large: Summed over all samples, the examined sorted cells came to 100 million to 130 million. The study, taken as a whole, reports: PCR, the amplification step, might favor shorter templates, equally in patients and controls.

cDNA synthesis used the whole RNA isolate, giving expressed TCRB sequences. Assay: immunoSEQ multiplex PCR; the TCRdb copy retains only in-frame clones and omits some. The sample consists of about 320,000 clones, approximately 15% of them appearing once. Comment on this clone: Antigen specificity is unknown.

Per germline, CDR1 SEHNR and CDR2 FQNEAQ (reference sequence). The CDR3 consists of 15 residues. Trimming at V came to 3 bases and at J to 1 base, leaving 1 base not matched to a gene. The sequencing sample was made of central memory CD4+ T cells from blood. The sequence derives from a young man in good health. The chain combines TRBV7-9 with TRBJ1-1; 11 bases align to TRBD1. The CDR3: CASSLGTGGNTEAFF. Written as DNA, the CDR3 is TGTGCCAGCAGCTTGGGGACAGGGGGGAACACTGAAGCTTTCTTT. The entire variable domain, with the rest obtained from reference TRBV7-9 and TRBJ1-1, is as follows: DTGVSQNPRHKITKRGQNVTFRCDPISEHNRLYWYRQTLGQGPEFLTYFQNEAQLEKSRLLSDRFSAERPKGSFSTLEIQRTEQGDSAMYLCASSLGTGGNTEAFFGQGTRLTVV.